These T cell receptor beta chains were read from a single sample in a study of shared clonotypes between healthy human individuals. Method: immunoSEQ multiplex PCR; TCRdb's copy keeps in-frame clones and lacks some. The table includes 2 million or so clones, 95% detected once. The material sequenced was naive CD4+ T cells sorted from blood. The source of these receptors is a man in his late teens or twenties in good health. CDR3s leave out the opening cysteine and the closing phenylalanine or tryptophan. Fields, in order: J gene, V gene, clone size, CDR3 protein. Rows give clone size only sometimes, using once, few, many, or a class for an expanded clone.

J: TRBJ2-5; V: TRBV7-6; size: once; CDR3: ASSPQGLPGLAGIRSGETQY
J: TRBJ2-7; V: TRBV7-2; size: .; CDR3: ASSPRTAPSYEQY
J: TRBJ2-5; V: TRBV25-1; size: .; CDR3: ASNSGTSPQETQY
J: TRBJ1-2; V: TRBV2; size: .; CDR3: ASNPTGTPYGYT
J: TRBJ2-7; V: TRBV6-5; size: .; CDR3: ASSQRGKTYEQY
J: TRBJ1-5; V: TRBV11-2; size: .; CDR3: ASSLLGNQPQH
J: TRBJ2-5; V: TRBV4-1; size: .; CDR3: ASSQEYGRETQY
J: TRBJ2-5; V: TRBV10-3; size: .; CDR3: AITPGVGETQY
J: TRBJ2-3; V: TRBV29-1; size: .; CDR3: SVERKRTDTQY
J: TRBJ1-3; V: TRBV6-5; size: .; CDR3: ASRTGFPGNTIY
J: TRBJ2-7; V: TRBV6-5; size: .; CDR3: ASGSQTAEQY
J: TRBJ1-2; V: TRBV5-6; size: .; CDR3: ASSPWDRGGYT
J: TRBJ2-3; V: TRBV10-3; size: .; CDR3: AVSVGSLTPALRY
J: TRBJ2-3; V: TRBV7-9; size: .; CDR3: ASSLEGTGGAADTQY
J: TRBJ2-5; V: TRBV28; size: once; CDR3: ASRGGADQETQY
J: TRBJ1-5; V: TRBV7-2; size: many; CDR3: ASSLDGINQPQH
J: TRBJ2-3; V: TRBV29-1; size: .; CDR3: SVETSGTDTQY
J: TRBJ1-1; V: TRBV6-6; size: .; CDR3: ASSLITEAF
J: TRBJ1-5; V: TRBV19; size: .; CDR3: ASRLQRDGTGQPQH
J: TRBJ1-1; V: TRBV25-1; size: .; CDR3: ASSGDRGRVENTEAF
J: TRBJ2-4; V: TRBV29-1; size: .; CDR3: SVERDPKNIQY
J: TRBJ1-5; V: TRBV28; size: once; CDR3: ASRPPGTGGGGPQH
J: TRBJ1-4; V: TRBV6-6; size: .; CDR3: ASRVGGGEKLF
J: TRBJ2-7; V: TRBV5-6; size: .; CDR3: ASSLRTGAEQY
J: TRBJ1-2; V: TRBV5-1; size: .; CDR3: ASSLGGSTNYGYT
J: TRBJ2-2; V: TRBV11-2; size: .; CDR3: ASSSSGTANTGELF
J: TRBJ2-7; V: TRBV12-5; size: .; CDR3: ASGLPNTYEQY
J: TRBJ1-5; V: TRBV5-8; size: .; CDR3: ASSGAGQPNQPQH